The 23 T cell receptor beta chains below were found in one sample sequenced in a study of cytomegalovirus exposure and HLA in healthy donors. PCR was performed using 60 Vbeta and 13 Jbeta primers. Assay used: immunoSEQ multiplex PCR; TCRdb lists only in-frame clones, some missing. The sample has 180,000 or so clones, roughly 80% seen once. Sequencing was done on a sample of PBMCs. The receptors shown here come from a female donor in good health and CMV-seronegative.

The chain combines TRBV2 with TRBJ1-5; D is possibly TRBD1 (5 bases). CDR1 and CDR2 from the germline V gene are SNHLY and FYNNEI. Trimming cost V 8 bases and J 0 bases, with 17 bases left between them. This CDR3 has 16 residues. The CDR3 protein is CASASWGRDSNQPQHF. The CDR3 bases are TGTGCCAGCGCAAGCTGGGGCAGGGATAGCAATCAGCCCCAGCATTTT.

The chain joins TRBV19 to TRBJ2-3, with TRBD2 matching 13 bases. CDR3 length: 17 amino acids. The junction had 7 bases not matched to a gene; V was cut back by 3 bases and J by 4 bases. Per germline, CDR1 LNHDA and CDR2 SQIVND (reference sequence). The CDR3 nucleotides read TGTGCCAGTAGTATTCTCGCCGGGACTAGCGGGGCAGATACGCAGTATTTT. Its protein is CASSILAGTSGADTQYF.

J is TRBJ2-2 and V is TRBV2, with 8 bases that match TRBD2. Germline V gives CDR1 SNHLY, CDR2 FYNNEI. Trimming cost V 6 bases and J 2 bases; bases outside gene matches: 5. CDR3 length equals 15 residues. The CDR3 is CASRRGGSNTGELFF. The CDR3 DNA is TGTGCCAGCAGACGCGGGGGGTCCAACACCGGGGAGCTGTTTTTT.

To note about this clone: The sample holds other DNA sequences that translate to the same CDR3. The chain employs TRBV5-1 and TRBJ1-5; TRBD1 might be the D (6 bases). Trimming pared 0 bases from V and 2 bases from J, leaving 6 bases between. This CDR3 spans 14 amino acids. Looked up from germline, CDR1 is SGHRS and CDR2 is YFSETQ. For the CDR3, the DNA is TGCGCCAGCAGCTTGGCAGGGGGCAATCAGCCCCAGCATTTT. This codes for CASSLAGGNQPQHF.

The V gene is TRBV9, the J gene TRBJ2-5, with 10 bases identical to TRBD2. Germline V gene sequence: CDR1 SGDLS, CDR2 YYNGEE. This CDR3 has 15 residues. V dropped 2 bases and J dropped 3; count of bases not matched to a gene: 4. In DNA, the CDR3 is TGTGCCAGCAGCGTCTCCGGACTAGCGGAAGAGACCCAGTACTTC. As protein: CASSVSGLAEETQYF.

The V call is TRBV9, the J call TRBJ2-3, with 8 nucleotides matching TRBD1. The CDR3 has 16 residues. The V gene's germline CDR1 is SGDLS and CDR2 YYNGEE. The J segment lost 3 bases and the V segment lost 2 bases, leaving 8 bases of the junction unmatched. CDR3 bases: TGTGCCAGCAGCGTCGGACAGGGTCGGGGGACAGATACGCAGTATTTT. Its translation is CASSVGQGRGTDTQYF. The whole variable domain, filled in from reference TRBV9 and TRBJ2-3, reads DSGVTQTPKHLITATGQRVTLRCSPRSGDLSVYWYQQSLDQGLQFLIQYYNGEERAKGNILERFSAQQFPDLHSELNLSSLELGDSALYFCASSVGQGRGTDTQYFGPGTRLTVL.

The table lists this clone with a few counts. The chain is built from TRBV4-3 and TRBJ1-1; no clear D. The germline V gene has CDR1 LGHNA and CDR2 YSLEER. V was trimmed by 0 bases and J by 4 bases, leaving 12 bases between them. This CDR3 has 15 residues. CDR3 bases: TGCGCCAGCAGCCAAGATCTGGGCGCGGGCACTGAAGCTTTCTTT. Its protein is CASSQDLGAGTEAFF.

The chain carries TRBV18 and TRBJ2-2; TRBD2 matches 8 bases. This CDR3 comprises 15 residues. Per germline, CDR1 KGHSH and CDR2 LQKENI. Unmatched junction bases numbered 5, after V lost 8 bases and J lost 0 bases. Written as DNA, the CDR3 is TGTGCCAGCCCGTCAGCGGGGGCGAACACCGGGGAGCTGTTTTTT. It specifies CASPSAGANTGELFF.

The CDR3 loop is CASSLAGSVAGVKYNEQFF. CDR3 bases: TGTGCCAGCAGCTTAGCCGGTTCGGTCGCGGGAGTAAAGTACAATGAGCAGTTCTTC. The V and J genes are TRBV11-3 and TRBJ2-1; 7 bases are shared with TRBD2. The CDR3 runs to 19 residues. Germline V gene lookup returns CDR1 SGHNT and CDR2 YENEEA. Trimming at V came to 1 base and at J to 4 bases, leaving 16 bases not matched to a gene.

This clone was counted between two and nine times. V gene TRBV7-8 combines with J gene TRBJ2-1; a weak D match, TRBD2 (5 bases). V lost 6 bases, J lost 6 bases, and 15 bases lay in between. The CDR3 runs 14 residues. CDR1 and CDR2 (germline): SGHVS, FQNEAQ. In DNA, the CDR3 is TGTGCCAGCAGAACGGGTGCGGGTACCAATGAGCAGTTCTTC. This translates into CASRTGAGTNEQFF.

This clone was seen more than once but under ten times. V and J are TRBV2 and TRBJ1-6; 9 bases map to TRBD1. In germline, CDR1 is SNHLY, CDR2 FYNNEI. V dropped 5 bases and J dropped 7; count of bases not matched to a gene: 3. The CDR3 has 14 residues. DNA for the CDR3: TGTGCCAGCAGTCAACAGGGGGCCAATTCACCCCTCCACTTT. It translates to CASSQQGANSPLHF.

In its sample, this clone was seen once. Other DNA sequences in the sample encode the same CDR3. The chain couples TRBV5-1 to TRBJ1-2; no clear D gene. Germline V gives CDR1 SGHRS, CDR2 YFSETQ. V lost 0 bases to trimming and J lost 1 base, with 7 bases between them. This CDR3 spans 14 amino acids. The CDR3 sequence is CASSLASVNYGYTF. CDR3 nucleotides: TGCGCCAGCAGCTTGGCTTCGGTTAACTATGGCTACACCTTC.

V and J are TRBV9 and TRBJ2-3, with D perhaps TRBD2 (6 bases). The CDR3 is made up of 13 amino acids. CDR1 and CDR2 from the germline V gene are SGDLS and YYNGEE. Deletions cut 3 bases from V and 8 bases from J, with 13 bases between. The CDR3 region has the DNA TGTGCCAGCAGCGCAAGACTAGACGGTACGCAGTATTTT. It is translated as CASSARLDGTQYF.

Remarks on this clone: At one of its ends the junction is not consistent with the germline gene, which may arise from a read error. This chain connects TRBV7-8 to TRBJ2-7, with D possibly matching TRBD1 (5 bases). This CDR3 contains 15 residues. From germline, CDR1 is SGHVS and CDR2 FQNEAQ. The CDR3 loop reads CAISLGPLTAYEQYF. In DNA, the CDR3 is TGTGCCATCAGCTTAGGCCCTCTGACAGCCTACGAGCAGTACTTC.

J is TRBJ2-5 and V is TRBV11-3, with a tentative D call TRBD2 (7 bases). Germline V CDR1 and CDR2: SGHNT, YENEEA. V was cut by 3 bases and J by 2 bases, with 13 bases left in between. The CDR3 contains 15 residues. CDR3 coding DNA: TGTGCCAGCAGCTTCCGAGCGGGGACACAAGAGACCCAGTACTTC. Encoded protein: CASSFRAGTQETQYF.

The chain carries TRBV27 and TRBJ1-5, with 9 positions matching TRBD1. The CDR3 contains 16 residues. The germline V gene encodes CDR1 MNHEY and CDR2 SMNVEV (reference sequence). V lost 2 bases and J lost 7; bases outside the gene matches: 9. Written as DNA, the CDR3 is TGTGCCAGCAGTTTAAGGGGGACAGGGTCGGGACAGCCCCAGCATTTT. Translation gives CASSLRGTGSGQPQHF.

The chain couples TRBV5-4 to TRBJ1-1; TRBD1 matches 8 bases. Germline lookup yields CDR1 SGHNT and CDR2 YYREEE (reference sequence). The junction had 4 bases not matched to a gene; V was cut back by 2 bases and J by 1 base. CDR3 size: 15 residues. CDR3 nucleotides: TGTGCCAGCAGCTTACAGGGGGATAAGAACACTGAAGCTTTCTTT. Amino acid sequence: CASSLQGDKNTEAFF.

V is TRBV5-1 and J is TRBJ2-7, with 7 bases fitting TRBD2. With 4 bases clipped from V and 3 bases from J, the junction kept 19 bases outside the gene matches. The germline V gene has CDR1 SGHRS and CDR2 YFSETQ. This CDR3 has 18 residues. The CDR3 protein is CASSAHHGTKINLYEQYF. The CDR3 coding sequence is TGCGCCAGCAGCGCGCACCACGGGACTAAAATTAATCTCTACGAGCAGTACTTC.

The CDR3 DNA follows: TGTGCCAGCTCACCAGGGGGCATATATAATTCACCCCTCCACTTT. Its protein product is CASSPGGIYNSPLHF. This chain uses TRBV18 with TRBJ1-6; perhaps TRBD1 as D (6 bases). The CDR3 loop spans 15 amino acids. Looked up from germline, CDR1 is KGHSH and CDR2 is LQKENI. The V end was cut by 2 bases, the J end by 4 bases, with 9 bases between.

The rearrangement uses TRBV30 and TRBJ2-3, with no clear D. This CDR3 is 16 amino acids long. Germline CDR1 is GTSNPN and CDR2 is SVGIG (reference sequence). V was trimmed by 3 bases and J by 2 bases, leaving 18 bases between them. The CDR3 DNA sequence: TGTGCCTGGAGGCCATACTCTAGTTTACTCACAGATACGCAGTATTTT. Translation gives CAWRPYSSLLTDTQYF.

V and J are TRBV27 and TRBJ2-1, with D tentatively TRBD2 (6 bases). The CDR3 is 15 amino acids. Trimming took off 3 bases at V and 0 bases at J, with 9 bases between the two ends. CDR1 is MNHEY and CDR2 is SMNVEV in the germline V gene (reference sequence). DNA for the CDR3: TGTGCCAGCAGTTTTGGACTATCCTCCTACAATGAGCAGTTCTTC. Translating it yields CASSFGLSSYNEQFF.

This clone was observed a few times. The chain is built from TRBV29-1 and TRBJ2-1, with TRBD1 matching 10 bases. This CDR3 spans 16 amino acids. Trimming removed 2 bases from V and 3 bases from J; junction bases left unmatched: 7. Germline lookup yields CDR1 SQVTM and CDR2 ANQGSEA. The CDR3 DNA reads TGCAGCGTTGAAAGGACCGGGACAGGGGACTACAATGAGCAGTTCTTC. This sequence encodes CSVERTGTGDYNEQFF.

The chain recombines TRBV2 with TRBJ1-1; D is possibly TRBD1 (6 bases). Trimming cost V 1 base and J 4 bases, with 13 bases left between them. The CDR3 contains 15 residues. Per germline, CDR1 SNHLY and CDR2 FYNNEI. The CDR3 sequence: CASSEESGRGTEAFF. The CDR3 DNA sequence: TGTGCCAGCAGTGAAGAATCTGGCAGGGGCACTGAAGCTTTCTTT.